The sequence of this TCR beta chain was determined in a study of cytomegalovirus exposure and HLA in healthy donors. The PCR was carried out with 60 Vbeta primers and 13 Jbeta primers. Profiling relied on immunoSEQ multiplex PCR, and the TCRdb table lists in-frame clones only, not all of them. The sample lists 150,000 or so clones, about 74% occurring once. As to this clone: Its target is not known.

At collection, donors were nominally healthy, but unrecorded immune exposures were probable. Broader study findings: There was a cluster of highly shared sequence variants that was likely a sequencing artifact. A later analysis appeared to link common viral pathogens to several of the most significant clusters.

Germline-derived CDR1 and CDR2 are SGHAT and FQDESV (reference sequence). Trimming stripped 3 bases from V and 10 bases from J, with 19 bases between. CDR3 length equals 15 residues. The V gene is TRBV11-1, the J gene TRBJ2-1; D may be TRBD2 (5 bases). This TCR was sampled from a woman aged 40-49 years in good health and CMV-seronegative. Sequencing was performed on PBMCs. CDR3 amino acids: CASSFEDSHDGEQFF. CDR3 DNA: TGTGCCAGCAGCTTCGAGGACTCTCATGATGGGGAGCAGTTCTTC. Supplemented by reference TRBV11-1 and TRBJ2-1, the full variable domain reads EAEVAQSPRYKITEKSQAVAFWCDPISGHATLYWYRQILGQGPELLVQFQDESVVDDSQLPKDRFSAERLKGVDSTLKIQPAELGDSAMYLCASSFEDSHDGEQFFGPGTRLTVL.